Each of the 27 T cell receptor beta chains below was sequenced from the same sample in a study of human versus mouse CDR3 diversity and MHC coevolution. Produced via immunoSEQ multiplex PCR; TCRdb's table is partial and in-frame only. The sample shows about 83,000 clones, approximately 90% of them seen only once. The sequenced material came from naive CD4+ T cells from blood. Subset meaning: CD45RO-negative CD62L-positive naive CD4 T cells. The receptor set was obtained from a person between 25 and 69 years old in good health.

CDR3 bases: TGCAGCCCGTCCCCCTCGGATACGCAGTATTTT. Translation: CSPSPSDTQYF. This chain joins TRBV20-1 and TRBJ2-3; D remains ambiguous. This CDR3 has 11 amino acids. Looked up from germline, CDR1 is DFQATT and CDR2 is SNEGSKA (reference sequence).

This sequence joins TRBV28 and TRBJ2-3, with 7 bases fitting TRBD1. The V segment lost 8 bases and the J segment 0 bases; nucleotides outside the gene matches: 2. Germline values: CDR1 MDHEN, CDR2 SYDVKM. CDR3 length: 13 residues. The CDR3 spells CASGDSSTDTQYF. In DNA, the CDR3 is TGTGCCAGCGGGGACAGTAGCACAGATACGCAGTATTTT.

The chain couples TRBV10-3 to TRBJ2-6; D might be TRBD1 (6 bases). Trimming took off 8 bases at V and 2 bases at J, with 10 bases between the two ends. This CDR3 comprises 14 residues. Per the germline V gene, CDR1 is ENHRY and CDR2 is SYGVKD. In nucleotides, the CDR3 is TGTGCCATCGGCCAGGGGACTGGGGCCAACGTCCTGACTTTC. It is translated as CAIGQGTGANVLTF.

The chain is built from TRBV6-5 and TRBJ2-3; 7 nucleotides align to TRBD2. The CDR3 covers 15 residues. Germline V gene data show CDR1 as MNHEY and CDR2 as SVGAGI. Losses at the gene ends were 2 bases for V and 6 bases for J; bases not matched to a gene: 8. CDR3 bases: TGTGCCAGCAGTTACGGTGCGGGGGAGGCTGATACGCAGTATTTT. Its protein product is CASSYGAGEADTQYF.

The rearrangement joins TRBV12-5 to TRBJ2-1; 10 bases are a match to TRBD2. CDR1 LGHNT and CDR2 FRNRAP come from the germline V gene. The CDR3 runs to 13 residues. V shed 6 bases, J shed 6 bases, and the junction held 2 bases outside the gene matches. CDR3 coding DNA: TGTGCTAGTGGGACTAGCGGGTCCAATGAGCAGTTCTTC. Its protein product is CASGTSGSNEQFF.

The rearrangement links TRBV5-1 to TRBJ2-5; 8 bases match TRBD1. Trimming removed 2 bases from V and 4 bases from J; junction bases left unmatched: 1. This CDR3 region has 13 residues. In germline, CDR1 is SGHRS, CDR2 YFSETQ. The CDR3 region is CASSFGQGETQYF. CDR3 sequence (DNA): TGCGCCAGCAGCTTCGGACAGGGAGAGACCCAGTACTTC.

The genes are TRBV4-1 and TRBJ1-2, with D possibly TRBD1 on 5 matching bases. The CDR3 length is 14 residues. V was trimmed by 1 base and J by 1 base, leaving 7 bases between them. Looked up from germline, CDR1 is MGHRA and CDR2 is YSYEKL. This chain's CDR3 is CASSQVGGNYGYTF. CDR3 DNA sequence: TGCGCCAGCAGCCAAGTGGGGGGTAACTATGGCTACACCTTC.

This rearrangement joins TRBV19 to TRBJ1-6; 7 positions agree with TRBD1. Germline loops: CDR1 LNHDA, CDR2 SQIVND (reference sequence). CDR3 size: 12 residues. With V trimmed by 9 bases and J by 10 bases, 6 bases remained unmatched. CDR3 in DNA: TGTGCCAGCTCTGACAGGGAATCACCCCTCCACTTT. This gives the protein CASSDRESPLHF.

The rearrangement uses TRBV11-3 and TRBJ2-7, with 7 bases aligning to TRBD2. This CDR3 has 17 residues. Germline trimming cut 4 bases from V and 7 bases from J; bases unmatched to any gene: 19. The V gene's germline CDR1 is SGHNT and CDR2 YENEEA. The CDR3 loop reads CASSSPHAGVCWREQYF. The CDR3 region has the DNA TGTGCCAGCAGCTCCCCACACGCGGGAGTCTGCTGGAGGGAGCAGTACTTC.

This chain connects TRBV19 to TRBJ2-7; TRBD2 matches at 10 bases. This CDR3 spans 15 amino acids. Germline V gene sequence: CDR1 LNHDA, CDR2 SQIVND (reference sequence). V lost 4 bases and J lost 2; bases outside the gene matches: 5. As DNA, the CDR3 is TGTGCCAGTAGTAGGCTAGCGGGGGCCCCCTACGAGCAGTACTTC. It specifies CASSRLAGAPYEQYF.

V is TRBV11-2 and J is TRBJ2-7; 13 bases are shared with TRBD2. There are 15 residues in the CDR3. The germline CDR1 and CDR2 sequences are SGHAT and FQNNGV. Trimming at V came to 5 bases and at J to 4 bases, leaving 5 bases not matched to a gene. The CDR3 DNA reads as TGTGCCAGCAGCCTGACTAGCGGGGGGACTTACGAGCAGTACTTC. Amino acid sequence: CASSLTSGGTYEQYF.

This chain links TRBV5-1 with TRBJ2-5; 8 positions match TRBD2. J was trimmed by 2 bases and V by 4 bases; bases with no gene match: 7. Per germline, CDR1 SGHRS and CDR2 YFSETQ. This CDR3 contains 15 residues. CDR3 DNA sequence: TGCGCCAGCAGCAAGGCGGGGGGTTCTCAAGAGACCCAGTACTTC. Its protein product is CASSKAGGSQETQYF.

This rearrangement joins TRBV6-5 to TRBJ1-6; D possibly corresponds to TRBD1 (5 bases). V was pared by 0 bases and J by 12 bases, with 18 bases between. The germline gives CDR1 MNHEY, CDR2 SVGAGI. The CDR3 extends over 16 amino acids. In DNA, the CDR3 is TGTGCCAGCAGTTACTCTGGGGCGGCCTCGAAGAGACCCCTCCACTTT. Its translation is CASSYSGAASKRPLHF.

The rearrangement joins TRBV28 to TRBJ1-2; 8 bases line up with TRBD1. Germline CDR1 MDHEN, CDR2 SYDVKM. This CDR3 spans 14 amino acids. V lost 4 bases to trimming and J lost 2 bases; unmatched junction nucleotides: 3. CDR3 in DNA: TGTGCCAGCAGTTCAGGGGGCGCAAACTATGGCTACACCTTC. Translating it yields CASSSGGANYGYTF.

The CDR3 region is CASSQDSGGGQGEQFF. In nucleotides, the CDR3 is TGTGCCAGCAGCCAAGATTCGGGGGGCGGGCAGGGTGAGCAGTTCTTC. The chain combines TRBV9 with TRBJ2-1; tentatively, D is TRBD2 (7 bases). V lost 4 bases, J lost 9 bases, and 23 bases lay in between. There are 16 residues in the CDR3. Germline values: CDR1 SGDLS, CDR2 YYNGEE.

The chain joins TRBV29-1 to TRBJ2-5; 8 nucleotides line up with TRBD1. The CDR3 has 17 amino acids. After removal of 1 base from V and 5 bases from J, the junction contained 15 bases not matched to a gene. Germline-derived CDR1 and CDR2 are SQVTM and ANQGSEA. CDR3 sequence reads: CSVEGLQGQVRGETQYF. The CDR3 DNA reads TGCAGCGTTGAAGGGCTTCAGGGACAGGTCCGGGGGGAGACCCAGTACTTC. The variable domain in full, completed from reference TRBV29-1 and TRBJ2-5, reads SAVISQKPSRDICQRGTSLTIQCQVDSQVTMMFWYRQQPGQSLTLIATANQGSEATYESGFVIDKFPISRPNLTFSTLTVSNMSPEDSSIYLCSVEGLQGQVRGETQYFGPGTRLLVL.

Notes on this clone: The conserved closing phenylalanine or tryptophan is absent in this CDR3, likely reflecting a read error. No DNA is shown, since the ends of the CDR3 on it are uncertain; the CDR3 is the one TCRdb lists. The V and J genes are TRBV6-1 and TRBJ2-7; the table's D call, TRBD2, has no DNA check behind it. Germline V gene lookup returns CDR1 MNHNS and CDR2 SASEGT. The CDR3 totals 13 residues, both ends included. This chain's CDR3 is CASSEALGRPGML.

A note on this clone: A junction boundary mismatches the germline segment, possibly from a read error. This chain connects TRBV5-6 to TRBJ2-3, with D tentatively TRBD2 (5 bases). The germline gives CDR1 SGHDT, CDR2 YYEEEE. The CDR3 contains 13 residues. The CDR3 loop is CASGLGDTDTQYF. CDR3 coding DNA: TGTGCCAGCGGCTTGGGAGACACAGATACGCAGTATTTT.

The chain combines TRBV10-3 with TRBJ2-2; D possibly corresponds to TRBD1 (5 bases). The CDR3 runs to 16 residues. V lost 0 bases to trimming and J lost 3 bases, with 11 bases between them. Per germline, CDR1 ENHRY and CDR2 SYGVKD. CDR3: CAISESSRVDTGELFF. The DNA for the CDR3 is TGTGCCATCAGTGAGTCGTCCAGGGTGGACACCGGGGAGCTGTTTTTT.

The chain uses TRBV5-1 and TRBJ2-5; D may be TRBD1 (6 bases). This CDR3 has 13 amino acids. CDR1 and CDR2 (germline): SGHRS, YFSETQ. V gave up 0 bases and J gave up 5 bases, with 8 bases separating them. CDR3 protein: CASSLVRGETQYF. Written as DNA, the CDR3 is TGCGCCAGCAGCTTGGTCAGGGGCGAGACCCAGTACTTC.

V is TRBV4-1 and J is TRBJ2-3; 9 bases line up with TRBD2. Germline V lookup: CDR1 MGHRA, CDR2 YSYEKL. This CDR3 spans 17 amino acids. The V and J ends lost 4 bases and 4 bases, in that order; junction bases with no gene match: 12. The CDR3 sequence: CASSLARGGGAPDTQYF. The CDR3 nucleotides are TGCGCCAGCAGCCTCGCACGGGGCGGGGGGGCCCCAGATACGCAGTATTTT.

J is TRBJ2-7 and V is TRBV6-1, with 11 bases identical to TRBD1. CDR3 length: 14 residues. V was pared by 4 bases and J by 3 bases, with 2 bases of the junction left unmatched. Per germline, CDR1 MNHNS and CDR2 SASEGT. The CDR3 region is CASSAGTGGYEQYF. As DNA, the CDR3 is TGTGCCAGCAGTGCCGGGACAGGGGGCTACGAGCAGTACTTC.

The rearrangement joins TRBV7-9 to TRBJ2-2; D ambiguous. This CDR3 has 15 amino acids. Germline CDR1 SEHNR, CDR2 FQNEAQ (reference sequence). Trimming pared 5 bases from V and 6 bases from J, leaving 16 bases between. This chain's CDR3 is CASSRGPGSAGELFF. CDR3 in DNA: TGTGCCAGCAGCAGAGGTCCCGGGTCGGCCGGGGAGCTGTTTTTT.

The genes are TRBV30 and TRBJ2-2; 7 nucleotides line up with TRBD1. The junction had 5 bases not matched to a gene; V was cut back by 4 bases and J by 3 bases. Germline assignment: CDR1 GTSNPN and CDR2 SVGIG (reference sequence). CDR3 length: 14 amino acids. The CDR3 loop reads CAWTTGVHTGELFF. CDR3 nucleotides: TGTGCCTGGACAACAGGGGTGCACACCGGGGAGCTGTTTTTT.

The chain recombines TRBV7-9 with TRBJ2-7; TRBD1 matches at 11 bases. The length of the CDR3 is 15 residues. Germline V gives CDR1 SEHNR, CDR2 FQNEAQ (reference sequence). V was pared by 5 bases and J by 3 bases, with 6 bases of the junction left unmatched. The CDR3 sequence: CASSPGQGANYEQYF. The CDR3 region has the DNA TGTGCCAGCAGCCCCGGACAGGGGGCCAACTACGAGCAGTACTTC.

The chain uses TRBV29-1 and TRBJ2-7; 9 nucleotides match TRBD1. The V gene's germline CDR1 is SQVTM and CDR2 ANQGSEA. The CDR3 is 15 residues long. V shed 6 bases, J shed 0 bases, and the junction held 9 bases outside the gene matches. This CDR3 is CSVATGGLFSYEQYF. In nucleotides, the CDR3 is TGCAGCGTCGCAACAGGGGGCCTATTCTCCTACGAGCAGTACTTC.

The rearrangement joins TRBV9 to TRBJ2-5; 7 bases line up with TRBD2. Losses at the gene ends were 2 bases for V and 2 bases for J; bases not matched to a gene: 3. This CDR3 comprises 14 residues. CDR1 SGDLS and CDR2 YYNGEE come from the germline V gene. Here the CDR3 reads CASSVGDYQETQYF. CDR3 in DNA: TGTGCCAGCAGCGTTGGGGACTATCAAGAGACCCAGTACTTC.